These 2 T cell receptor beta chains were all obtained from the same sample, sequenced in a study of technical replicates of blood from several donors. Profiling relied on immunoSEQ multiplex PCR, and the TCRdb table lists in-frame clones only, not all of them. The table includes approximately 76,000 clones, over 75% detected once. The sample was T cells isolated from PBMCs. The receptor set was obtained from a human donor in good health.

This sequence joins TRBV4-2 and TRBJ2-3; D remains unclear. The CDR3 is 18 residues long. V was trimmed by 3 bases and J by 3 bases, leaving 22 bases between them. Germline V gene lookup returns CDR1 LGHNA and CDR2 YNFKEQ. CDR3 DNA: TGTGCCAGCAGCCATCCCCTGAGTGGCGGATCGGCAACAGATACGCAGTATTTT. Encoded protein: CASSHPLSGGSATDTQYF.

V and J are TRBV4-1 and TRBJ2-2; D remains unclear. The germline CDR1 and CDR2 sequences are MGHRA and YSYEKL. The CDR3 sequence is 15 residues long. V dropped 0 bases and J dropped 4 bases, with 9 bases sitting between them. The CDR3 nucleotides are TGCGCCAGCAGCCAAGATCGAGCGATCACCGGGGAGCTGTTTTTT. As protein: CASSQDRAITGELFF.